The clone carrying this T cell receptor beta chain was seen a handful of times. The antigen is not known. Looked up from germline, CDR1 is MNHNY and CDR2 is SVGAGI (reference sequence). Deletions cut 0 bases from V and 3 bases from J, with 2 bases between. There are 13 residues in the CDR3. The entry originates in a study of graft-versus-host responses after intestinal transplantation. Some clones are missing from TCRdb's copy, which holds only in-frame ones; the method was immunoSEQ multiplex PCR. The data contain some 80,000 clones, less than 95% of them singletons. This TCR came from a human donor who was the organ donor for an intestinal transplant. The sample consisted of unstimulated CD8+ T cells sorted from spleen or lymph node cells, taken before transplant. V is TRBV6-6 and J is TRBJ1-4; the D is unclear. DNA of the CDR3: TGTGCCAGCAGTTACTCAGCTAATGAAAAACTGTTTTTT. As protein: CASSYSANEKLFF.